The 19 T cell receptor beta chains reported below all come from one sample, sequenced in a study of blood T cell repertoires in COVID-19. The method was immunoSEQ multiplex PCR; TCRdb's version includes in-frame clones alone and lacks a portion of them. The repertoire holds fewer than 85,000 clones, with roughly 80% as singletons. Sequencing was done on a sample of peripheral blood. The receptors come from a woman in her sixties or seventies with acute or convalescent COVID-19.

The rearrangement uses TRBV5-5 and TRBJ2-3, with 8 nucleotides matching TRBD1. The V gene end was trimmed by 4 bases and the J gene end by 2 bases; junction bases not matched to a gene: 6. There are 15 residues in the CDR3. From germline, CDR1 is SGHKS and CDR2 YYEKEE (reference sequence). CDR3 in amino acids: CASSGRTGSTDTQYF. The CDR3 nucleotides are TGTGCCAGCAGCGGACGGACAGGGTCCACAGATACGCAGTATTTT.

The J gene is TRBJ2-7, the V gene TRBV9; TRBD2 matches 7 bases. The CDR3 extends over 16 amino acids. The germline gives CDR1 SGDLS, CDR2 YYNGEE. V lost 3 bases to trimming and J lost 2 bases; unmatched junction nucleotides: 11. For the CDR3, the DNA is TGTGCCAGCAGCGAGGGCGGTGGGGGAGGGACCTACGAGCAGTACTTC. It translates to CASSEGGGGGTYEQYF.

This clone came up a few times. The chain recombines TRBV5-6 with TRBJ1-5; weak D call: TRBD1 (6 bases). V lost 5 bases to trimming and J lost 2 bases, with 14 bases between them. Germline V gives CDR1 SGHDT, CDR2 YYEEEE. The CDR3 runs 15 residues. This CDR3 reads CASSIRDTGNQPQHF. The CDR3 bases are TGTGCCAGCAGTATCAGGGACACCGGCAATCAGCCCCAGCATTTT.

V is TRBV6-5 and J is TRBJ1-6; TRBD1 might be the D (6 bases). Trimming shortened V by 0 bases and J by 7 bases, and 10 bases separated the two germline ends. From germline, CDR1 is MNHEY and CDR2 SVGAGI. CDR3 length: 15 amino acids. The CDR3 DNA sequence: TGTGCCAGCAGTTACTCGGGGGACACCAATTCACCCCTCCACTTT. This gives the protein CASSYSGDTNSPLHF.

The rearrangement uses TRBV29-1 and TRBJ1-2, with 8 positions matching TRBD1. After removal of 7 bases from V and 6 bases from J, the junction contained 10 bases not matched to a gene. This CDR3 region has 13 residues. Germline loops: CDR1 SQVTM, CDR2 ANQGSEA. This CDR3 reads CSATLDREHGYTF. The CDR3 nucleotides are TGCAGCGCTACCCTGGACAGGGAACATGGCTACACCTTC.

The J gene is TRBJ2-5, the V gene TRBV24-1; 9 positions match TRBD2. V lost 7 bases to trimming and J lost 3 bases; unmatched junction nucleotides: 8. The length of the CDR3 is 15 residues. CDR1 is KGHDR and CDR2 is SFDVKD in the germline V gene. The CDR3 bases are TGTGCCACCAGGCGGGGGGGCGGGACAGAAGAGACCCAGTACTTC. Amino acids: CATRRGGGTEETQYF.

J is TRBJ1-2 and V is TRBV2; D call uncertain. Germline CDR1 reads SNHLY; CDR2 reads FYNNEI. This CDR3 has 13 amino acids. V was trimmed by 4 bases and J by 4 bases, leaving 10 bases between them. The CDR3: CASSGQAPYGYTF. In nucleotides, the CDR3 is TGTGCCAGCAGTGGTCAGGCCCCCTATGGCTACACCTTC. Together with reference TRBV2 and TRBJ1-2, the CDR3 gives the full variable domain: EPEVTQTPSHQVTQMGQEVILRCVPISNHLYFYWYRQILGQKVEFLVSFYNNEISEKSEIFDDQFSVERPDGSNFTLKIRSTKLEDSAMYFCASSGQAPYGYTFGSGTRLTVV.

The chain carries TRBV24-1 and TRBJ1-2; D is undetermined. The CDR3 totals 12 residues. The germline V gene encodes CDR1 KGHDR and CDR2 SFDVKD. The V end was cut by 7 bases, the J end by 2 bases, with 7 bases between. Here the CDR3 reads CATRAPNYGYTF. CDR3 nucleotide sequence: TGTGCCACCAGGGCTCCGAACTATGGCTACACCTTC.

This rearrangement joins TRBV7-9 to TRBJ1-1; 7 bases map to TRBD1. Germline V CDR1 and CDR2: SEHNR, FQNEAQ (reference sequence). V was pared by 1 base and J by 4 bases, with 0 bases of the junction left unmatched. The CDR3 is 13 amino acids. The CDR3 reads CASSLEGATEAFF. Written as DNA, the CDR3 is TGTGCCAGCAGCTTAGAGGGGGCCACTGAAGCTTTCTTT.

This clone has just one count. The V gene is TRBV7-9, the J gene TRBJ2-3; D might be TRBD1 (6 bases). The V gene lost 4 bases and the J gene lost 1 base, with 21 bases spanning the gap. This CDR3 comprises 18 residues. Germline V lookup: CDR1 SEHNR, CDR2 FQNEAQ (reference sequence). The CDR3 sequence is CASSWVAGDLKRTDTQYF. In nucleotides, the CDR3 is TGTGCCAGCAGCTGGGTCGCAGGGGACCTTAAACGCACAGATACGCAGTATTTT. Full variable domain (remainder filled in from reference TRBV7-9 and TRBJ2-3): DTGVSQNPRHKITKRGQNVTFRCDPISEHNRLYWYRQTLGQGPEFLTYFQNEAQLEKSRLLSDRFSAERPKGSFSTLEIQRTEQGDSAMYLCASSWVAGDLKRTDTQYFGPGTRLTVL.

The CDR3 loop reads CASSPREGEAFF. The CDR3 DNA follows: TGTGCCAGCTCACCAAGGGAGGGAGAAGCTTTCTTT. The chain has TRBV18 and TRBJ1-1; no reliable D call. The ends were cut back, 2 bases at V and 8 bases at J, with 9 bases in the middle. Germline V gives CDR1 KGHSH, CDR2 LQKENI. This CDR3 is built from 12 residues.

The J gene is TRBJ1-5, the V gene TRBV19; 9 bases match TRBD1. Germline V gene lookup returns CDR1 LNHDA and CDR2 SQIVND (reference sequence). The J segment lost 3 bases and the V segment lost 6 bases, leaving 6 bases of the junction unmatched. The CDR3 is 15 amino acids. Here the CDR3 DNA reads TGTGCCAGTAGAATGGACAGGGGTAACAATCAGCCCCAGCATTTT. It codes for CASRMDRGNNQPQHF. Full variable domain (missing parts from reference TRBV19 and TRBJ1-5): DGGITQSPKYLFRKEGQNVTLSCEQNLNHDAMYWYRQDPGQGLRLIYYSQIVNDFQKGDIAEGYSVSREKKESFPLTVTSAQKNPTAFYLCASRMDRGNNQPQHFGDGTRLSIL.

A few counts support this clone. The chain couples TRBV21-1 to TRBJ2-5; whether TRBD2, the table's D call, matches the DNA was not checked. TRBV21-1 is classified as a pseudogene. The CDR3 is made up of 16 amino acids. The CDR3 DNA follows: TGTGCCAGCAGTACGAACGGGGGGCGTTCGGAAGAGACCCAGTACTTC. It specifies CASSTNGGRSEETQYF.

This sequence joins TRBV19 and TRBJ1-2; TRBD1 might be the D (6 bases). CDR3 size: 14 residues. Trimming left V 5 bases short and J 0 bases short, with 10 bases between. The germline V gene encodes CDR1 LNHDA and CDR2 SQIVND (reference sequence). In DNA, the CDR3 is TGTGCCAGTAGTTTTAGGACAGCTAACTATGGCTACACCTTC. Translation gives CASSFRTANYGYTF.

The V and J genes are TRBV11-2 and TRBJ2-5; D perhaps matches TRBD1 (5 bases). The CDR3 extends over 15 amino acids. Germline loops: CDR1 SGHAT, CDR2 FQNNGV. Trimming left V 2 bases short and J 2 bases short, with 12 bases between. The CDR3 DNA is TGTGCCAGCAGCTTAATCACAGGCCTACAAGAGACCCAGTACTTC. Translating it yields CASSLITGLQETQYF.

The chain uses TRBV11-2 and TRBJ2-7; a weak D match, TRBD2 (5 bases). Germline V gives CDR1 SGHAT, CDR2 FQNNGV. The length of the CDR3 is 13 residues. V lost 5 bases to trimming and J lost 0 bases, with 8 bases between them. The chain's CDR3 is CASSARASYEQYV. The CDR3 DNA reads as TGTGCCAGCAGCGCGCGGGCCTCCTACGAGCAGTACGTC.

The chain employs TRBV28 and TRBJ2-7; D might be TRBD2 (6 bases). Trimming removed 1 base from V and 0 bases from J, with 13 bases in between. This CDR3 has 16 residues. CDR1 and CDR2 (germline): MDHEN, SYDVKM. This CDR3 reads CASSLSAGQLSYEQYV. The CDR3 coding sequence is TGTGCCAGCAGTTTATCGGCGGGGCAACTCTCCTACGAGCAGTACGTC.

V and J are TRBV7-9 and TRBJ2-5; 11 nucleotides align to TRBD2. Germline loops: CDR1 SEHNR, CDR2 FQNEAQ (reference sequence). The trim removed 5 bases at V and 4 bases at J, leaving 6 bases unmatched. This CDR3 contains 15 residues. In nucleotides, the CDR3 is TGTGCCAGCAGCCCGACTAGCGGGGATGGAGAGACCCAGTACTTC. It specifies CASSPTSGDGETQYF.

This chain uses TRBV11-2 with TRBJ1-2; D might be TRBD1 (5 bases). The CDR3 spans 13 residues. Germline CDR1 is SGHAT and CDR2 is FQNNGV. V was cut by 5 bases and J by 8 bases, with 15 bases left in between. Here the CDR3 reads CASSGGAPYGYTF. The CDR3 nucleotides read TGTGCCAGCAGCGGCGGGGCGCCTTACGGCTACACCTTC.